The T cell receptor beta chain under discussion was sequenced for a study of PD-1 blockade in classical Hodgkin lymphoma. V lost 7 bases, J lost 0 bases, and 23 bases lay in between. The CDR3 loop spans 17 amino acids. Looked up from germline, CDR1 is SGHDT and CDR2 is YYEEEE. Clones were read by immunoSEQ multiplex PCR, and TCRdb kept only the in-frame ones, dropping some. The sample lists just under 40,000 clones; 77% were seen once. The time point denotes: cycle 4 day 1 (C4D1), after 5 to 7 weeks of nivolumab. Every patient relapsed after autologous stem cell transplantation, and brentuximab vedotin exposure varied.

V and J are TRBV5-6 and TRBJ2-7; D unclear. The starting material was peripheral blood mononuclear cells (PBMCs), obtained before the fourth cycle of nivolumab. This receptor was identified in a human donor with classical Hodgkin lymphoma. CDR3 region: CASSHSPYQAFSYEQYF. In nucleotides, the CDR3 is TGTGCCAGCTCCCATTCGCCATATCAGGCGTTCTCCTACGAGCAGTACTTC.